Below, one T cell receptor (beta chain) is given with its context. The data stem from a study of identical twins. V was cut by 0 bases and J by 0 bases, with 10 bases left in between. The germline V gene encodes CDR1 SGHRS and CDR2 YFSETQ. The CDR3 has 15 residues. MiXCR, run by TCRdb on the 5' RACE reads, gives a single entry per CDR3 protein. The sample has just under 650,000 distinct CDR3 sequences; around 7.4% are singletons. This sample also appeared in a second study, on yellow fever vaccine responses in identical twins.

The gene calls are TRBV5-1 and TRBJ2-7; D perhaps matches TRBD2 (5 bases). This TCR was recovered from a woman in her late teens or twenties in good health. The sample was PBMCs. This CDR3 reads CASSLELAHSYEQYF. CDR3 DNA sequence: TGCGCCAGCAGCTTGGAGCTAGCTCACTCCTACGAGCAGTACTTC.